These T cell receptor beta chains were read from a single sample in a study of shared clonotypes between healthy human individuals. Sequencing was performed with immunoSEQ multiplex PCR; in TCRdb, only in-frame clones are kept and a portion is missing. This table has over a million clones, about four fifths appearing once. The sample was memory CD4+ T cells from PBMCs. The receptors here all came from a man aged 18 to 30 in good health. Some clones in this sample may be carry-over from other donors' samples. Each CDR3 is given with its conserved first and last residue. Each record gives: V gene, CDR3 length, clone size, J gene, D gene, CDR3 protein, CDR3 DNA. The D gene is left open where the match is weak. Clone sizes are given selectively: once, few, many, or a class where the clone is expanded.

V: TRBV5-4; length: 14; size: few; J: TRBJ2-7; D: NA; CDR3: CASTSTTEFYEQYF; DNA: TGTGCCAGCACCTCAACAACAGAGTTCTACGAGCAGTACTTC
V: TRBV7-9; length: 17; size: NA; J: TRBJ2-1; D: NA; CDR3: CASSLVVTMWEYNEQFF; DNA: TGTGCCAGCAGCTTAGTCGTCACTATGTGGGAGTACAATGAGCAGTTCTTC
V: TRBV28; length: 14; size: NA; J: TRBJ2-7; D: NA; CDR3: CASSPPGRSYEQYF; DNA: TGTGCCAGCAGCCCCCCGGGACGAAGCTACGAGCAGTACTTC
V: TRBV9; length: 15; size: NA; J: TRBJ2-7; D: NA; CDR3: CASSAGLGQVYEQYF; DNA: TGTGCCAGCAGCGCAGGTCTGGGGCAGGTCTACGAGCAGTACTTC
V: TRBV27; length: 15; size: NA; J: TRBJ1-1; D: NA; CDR3: CASSLRTVGGSEAFF; DNA: TGTGCCAGCAGTCTACGGACGGTTGGAGGCTCTGAAGCTTTCTTT
V: TRBV18; length: 14; size: NA; J: TRBJ2-2; D: NA; CDR3: CASSPQIGTGELFF; DNA: TGTGCCAGCTCACCGCAGATAGGCACCGGGGAGCTGTTTTTT
V: TRBV6-4; length: 13; size: NA; J: TRBJ1-1; D: NA; CDR3: CASSPTRDTEAFF; DNA: TGTGCCAGCAGTCCTACGCGGGACACTGAAGCTTTCTTT
V: TRBV28; length: 20; size: NA; J: TRBJ2-6; D: TRBD2; CDR3: CASRGTSGAHKGPGANVLTF; DNA: TGTGCCAGCAGGGGGACTAGCGGAGCCCATAAAGGTCCTGGGGCCAACGTCCTGACTTTC
V: TRBV29-1; length: 13; size: NA; J: TRBJ2-3; D: NA; CDR3: CSGWGASTDTQYF; DNA: TGCAGCGGGTGGGGGGCCTCCACAGATACGCAGTATTTT
V: TRBV19; length: 13; size: NA; J: TRBJ1-1; D: NA; CDR3: CASREWGGLVAFF; DNA: TGTGCCAGTAGGGAGTGGGGGGGCCTGGTAGCTTTCTTT